A single sample is the source of the 26 T cell receptor beta chains below, sequenced in a study of OX40 agonist ivuxolimab in advanced cancers. Produced via immunoSEQ multiplex PCR; TCRdb's table is partial and in-frame only. This sample has more than 75,000 clones, with around 84% found just once. The sequences come from CD4+ or CD8+ T cells sorted from blood, collected in a trial of the OX40 agonist ivuxolimab. All receptors derive from an adult with an advanced solid tumor such as melanoma, head and neck, liver or kidney cancer.

The V gene is TRBV19, the J gene TRBJ1-1, with TRBD1 identical over 9 bases. This CDR3 is built from 15 residues. Losses at the gene ends were 6 bases for V and 0 bases for J; bases not matched to a gene: 5. Per germline, CDR1 LNHDA and CDR2 SQIVND (reference sequence). In DNA form, the CDR3 reads TGTGCCAGTAGGGGACAGGGCGCAATGAACACTGAAGCTTTCTTT. Translating it yields CASRGQGAMNTEAFF.

V gene TRBV11-2 combines with J gene TRBJ1-3; a possible D gene is TRBD1 (5 bases). The CDR3 has 14 residues. Looked up from germline, CDR1 is SGHAT and CDR2 is FQNNGV. V shed 1 base and J shed 1 base, with 5 bases lying between them. The CDR3 DNA is TGTGCCAGCAGCTTAGGGGGGTCTGGAAACACCATATATTTT. Protein product: CASSLGGSGNTIYF.

This clone came up a few times. The V gene is TRBV28, the J gene TRBJ2-1; a possible D gene is TRBD2 (6 bases). Germline-derived CDR1 and CDR2 are MDHEN and SYDVKM. V was clipped by 5 bases and J by 3 bases, with 20 bases between them. The CDR3 is 17 amino acids. The CDR3: CASSPPTGSQHYNEQFF. The CDR3 bases are TGTGCCAGCAGTCCCCCCACCGGGAGCCAACACTACAATGAGCAGTTCTTC.

The CDR3 DNA follows: TGTGCCAGTAGAATGACCTATCCTGGAGGCTACACCTTC. It codes for CASRMTYPGGYTF. The genes are TRBV19 and TRBJ1-2; D unresolved. In germline, CDR1 is LNHDA, CDR2 SQIVND (reference sequence). Trimming stripped 6 bases from V and 8 bases from J, with 16 bases between. This CDR3 is built from 13 residues. Based on the CDR3 plus reference TRBV19 and TRBJ1-2, the full variable domain is DGGITQSPKYLFRKEGQNVTLSCEQNLNHDAMYWYRQDPGQGLRLIYYSQIVNDFQKGDIAEGYSVSREKKESFPLTVTSAQKNPTAFYLCASRMTYPGGYTFGSGTRLTVV.

The chain joins TRBV30 to TRBJ1-2, with 11 bases aligning to TRBD1. CDR3 length: 15 residues. The germline CDR1 and CDR2 sequences are GTSNPN and SVGIG (reference sequence). V trimming: 0 bases; J trimming: 4 bases; junction bases outside the gene matches: 4. CDR3 sequence (DNA): TGTGCCTGGAGTGTAGGGACAGGGGGAGGCTATGGCTACACCTTC. Its protein is CAWSVGTGGGYGYTF.

The chain couples TRBV5-4 to TRBJ2-7, with a possible D match to TRBD2 (8 bases). The CDR3 consists of 15 residues. The V end was cut by 5 bases, the J end by 6 bases, with 21 bases between. CDR1 and CDR2 from the germline V gene are SGHNT and YYREEE (reference sequence). CDR3 coding DNA: TGTGCCAGCAGAGGGGGCGGGGGGCCTTCTTCCGAGCAGTACGTC. This translates into CASRGGGGPSSEQYV.

The chain carries TRBV5-1 and TRBJ2-1; the match to TRBD1 covers 9 bases. With 4 bases clipped from V and 7 bases from J, the junction kept 6 bases outside the gene matches. The CDR3 length is 14 residues. Per germline, CDR1 SGHRS and CDR2 YFSETQ. The CDR3 coding sequence is TGCGCCAGCAGCCTCGGGACAGGGAATAATGAGCAGTTCTTC. Translation gives CASSLGTGNNEQFF. Looking up the rest from reference TRBV5-1 and TRBJ2-1 gives the full variable domain: KAGVTQTPRYLIKTRGQQVTLSCSPISGHRSVSWYQQTPGQGLQFLFEYFSETQRNKGNFPGRFSGRQFSNSRSEMNVSTLELGDSALYLCASSLGTGNNEQFFGPGTRLTVL.

The genes are TRBV5-1 and TRBJ1-1, with TRBD1 matching 9 bases. V lost 2 bases and J lost 1; bases outside the gene matches: 3. This CDR3 has 15 amino acids. Germline CDR1 and CDR2: SGHRS and YFSETQ. The CDR3 DNA is TGCGCCAGCAGCTTTGGGACAGGGCCGAACACTGAAGCTTTCTTT. This sequence encodes CASSFGTGPNTEAFF.

The chain links TRBV10-3 to TRBJ1-1; tentatively, D is TRBD1 (6 bases). Trimming removed 8 bases from V and 5 bases from J, with 15 bases in between. Germline values: CDR1 ENHRY, CDR2 SYGVKD. There are 13 residues in the CDR3. The CDR3 reads CAIAGGLRTEAFF. In DNA form, the CDR3 reads TGTGCCATCGCCGGGGGGCTTCGGACTGAAGCTTTCTTT.

The chain uses TRBV6-4 and TRBJ2-3, with 13 positions matching TRBD2. The ends lost 6 bases at V and 4 bases at J; junction bases unmatched: 4. CDR1 is MRHNA and CDR2 is SNTAGT in the germline V gene. CDR3 length: 15 amino acids. CDR3: CASRRLAGGSDTQYF. The CDR3 region has the DNA TGTGCCAGCAGGAGACTAGCGGGGGGATCAGATACGCAGTATTTT.

The V and J genes are TRBV7-2 and TRBJ1-6; possibly TRBD1 for D (5 bases). This CDR3 contains 13 residues. Trimming took off 7 bases at V and 8 bases at J, with 12 bases between the two ends. The germline CDR1 and CDR2 sequences are SGHTA and FQGNSA. In DNA, the CDR3 is TGTGCCAGCACCGGACAAGGAGATTCACCCCTCCACTTT. It translates to CASTGQGDSPLHF.

In nucleotides, the CDR3 is TGTGCCAGCTCACCGGGACAGGGGACGTACGAGCAGTACGTC. The encoded protein is CASSPGQGTYEQYV. The rearrangement uses TRBV18 and TRBJ2-7; 10 bases map to TRBD1. Trimming cost V 3 bases and J 4 bases; bases outside gene matches: 3. Germline CDR1 and CDR2: KGHSH and LQKENI. The CDR3 length is 14 residues.

The chain combines TRBV4-1 with TRBJ1-2, with 8 bases identical to TRBD1. This CDR3 contains 15 residues. The J segment lost 6 bases and the V segment lost 2 bases, leaving 8 bases of the junction unmatched. Germline V lookup: CDR1 MGHRA, CDR2 YSYEKL. This CDR3 is CASSQRDRGRNGYTF. In DNA form, the CDR3 reads TGCGCCAGCAGCCAACGAGACAGGGGCAGGAATGGCTACACCTTC.

The chain has TRBV6-5 and TRBJ1-6, with 8 bases identical to TRBD1. The germline gives CDR1 MNHEY, CDR2 SVGAGI. The CDR3 length is 12 residues. CDR3 residues: CATGGVYSPLHF. The CDR3 bases are TGTGCAACAGGGGGGGTTTATTCACCCCTCCACTTT.

V and J are TRBV19 and TRBJ1-1; TRBD1 aligns across 8 bases. CDR1 and CDR2 (germline): LNHDA, SQIVND (reference sequence). The CDR3 runs to 13 residues. V trimming: 3 bases; J trimming: 3 bases; junction bases outside the gene matches: 0. The CDR3 DNA reads TGTGCCAGTAGTATGGGACAGGACACTGAAGCTTTCTTT. Translated, it gives CASSMGQDTEAFF.

The chain combines TRBV5-6 with TRBJ1-1, with D perhaps matching TRBD1 (6 bases). V lost 0 bases and J lost 5, with 11 bases in between. CDR1 is SGHDT, CDR2 YYEEEE, per germline. The CDR3 contains 14 residues. The CDR3, as DNA: TGTGCCAGCAGCTTGGGTCAGCAGGGGACTGAAGCTTTCTTT. It specifies CASSLGQQGTEAFF.

This chain connects TRBV7-6 to TRBJ2-6; D assignment may be TRBD1 or TRBD2 (6 bases each). V was pared by 2 bases and J by 3 bases, with 11 bases between. This CDR3 has 16 residues. Germline V CDR1 and CDR2: SGHVS, FNYEAQ. The DNA of the CDR3 is TGTGCCAGCAGCTTATCGGGGGCGAGTGGGGCCAACGTCCTGACTTTC. It codes for CASSLSGASGANVLTF.

V usage is TRBV7-9 and J usage is TRBJ1-1; no firm D call. Germline V gives CDR1 SEHNR, CDR2 FQNEAQ (reference sequence). Deletions cut 1 base from V and 0 bases from J, with 6 bases between. This CDR3 comprises 14 residues. CDR3: CASSLGQVNTEAFF. The DNA for the CDR3 is TGTGCCAGCAGCTTAGGGCAGGTGAACACTGAAGCTTTCTTT.

The chain employs TRBV29-1 and TRBJ2-5; no clear D gene. The germline CDR1 and CDR2 sequences are SQVTM and ANQGSEA. Trimming stripped 5 bases from V and 5 bases from J, with 9 bases between. CDR3 length: 11 amino acids. CDR3 bases: TGCAGCGTTAACCCTGGGGAGACCCAGTACTTC. Amino acids: CSVNPGETQYF.

This chain uses TRBV2 with TRBJ2-7, with D unclear. CDR3 length equals 15 residues. The ends were cut back, 1 base at V and 0 bases at J, with 10 bases in the middle. The germline V gene has CDR1 SNHLY and CDR2 FYNNEI. The CDR3 here is CASSEGQWSSYEQYV. DNA of the CDR3: TGTGCCAGCAGTGAAGGGCAATGGAGCTCCTACGAGCAGTACGTC.

The gene calls are TRBV27 and TRBJ2-5; no clear D gene. The CDR3 contains 11 residues. Trimming cost V 6 bases and J 4 bases, with 6 bases left between them. From germline, CDR1 is MNHEY and CDR2 SMNVEV (reference sequence). The CDR3 spells CASRRAETQYF. Here the CDR3 DNA reads TGTGCCAGCAGGAGAGCAGAGACCCAGTACTTC.

The chain has TRBV27 and TRBJ2-3; TRBD2 aligns across 8 bases. Germline V gene lookup returns CDR1 MNHEY and CDR2 SMNVEV (reference sequence). This CDR3 has 13 amino acids. Germline trimming cut 6 bases from V and 3 bases from J; bases unmatched to any gene: 2. DNA of the CDR3: TGTGCCAGCAGGCGGGGGGCTACAGATACGCAGTATTTT. Its protein product is CASRRGATDTQYF.

This chain uses TRBV11-2 with TRBJ2-5, with D unresolved. The V and J ends lost 7 bases and 1 base respectively, with 10 bases between them. The CDR3 is made up of 13 amino acids. The V gene's germline CDR1 is SGHAT and CDR2 FQNNGV. The CDR3 sequence: CASTIGFQETQYF. DNA of the CDR3: TGTGCCAGCACTATAGGGTTCCAAGAGACCCAGTACTTC.

The chain couples TRBV7-3 to TRBJ1-2; 7 nucleotides align to TRBD1. V was pared by 5 bases and J by 5 bases, with 11 bases of the junction left unmatched. CDR1 and CDR2 from the germline V gene are SGHTA and FQGTGA. This CDR3 region has 15 residues. CDR3 DNA sequence: TGTGCCAGCAGCCATCCCGGGACAGCCATATATGGCTACACCTTC. Residues: CASSHPGTAIYGYTF.

The table lists this clone with a few counts. The DNA for the CDR3 is TGTGCCAGCAGCTTGGGCAGGGGATCTAGCAATCAGCCCCAGCATTTT. It codes for CASSLGRGSSNQPQHF. The chain combines TRBV5-8 with TRBJ1-5; D is perhaps TRBD1 (6 bases). The CDR3 spans 16 residues. Germline loops: CDR1 SGHTS, CDR2 YDEGEE. V was trimmed by 0 bases and J by 0 bases, leaving 10 bases between them.

The V and J genes are TRBV27 and TRBJ2-7, with 7 bases that match TRBD1. CDR1 and CDR2 from the germline V gene are MNHEY and SMNVEV (reference sequence). Germline trimming cut 6 bases from V and 5 bases from J; bases unmatched to any gene: 4. The CDR3 has 12 residues. The CDR3 region has the DNA TGTGCCAGCAGCCCGACAGGGAACGAGCAGTACTTC. Translated, it gives CASSPTGNEQYF.